This T cell receptor (beta chain) appears in the sequencing data of a study of blood T cell repertoires in COVID-19. Whole-study context: The United States, Italy and Spain provided the acute and convalescent COVID-19 samples. PBMCs, B-cell-depleted T cells, or T cells provided the cDNA or gDNA that made up the material.

As handled by the study authors: Reference gene primer amplification gave estimated nucleated cell counts. Measured with immunoSEQ multiplex PCR; TCRdb has only the in-frame clones, and not every one. V, J and clone size derive from that table, while D and trimming were established from the DNA sequence. Of approximately 380,000 clones listed, about 85% are singletons. Material for sequencing was peripheral blood. This clonotype was sampled from a woman aged 18-35 years with acute or convalescent COVID-19.

CDR3 in DNA: TGTGCCAGCTCCCCGGGACGATGGTCTAGCGGGAGGGTCACAGATACGCAGTATTTT. Its protein product is CASSPGRWSSGRVTDTQYF. The chain couples TRBV18 to TRBJ2-3, with TRBD2 identical over 12 bases. The CDR3 has 19 amino acids. The V gene end was trimmed by 6 bases and the J gene end by 2 bases; junction bases not matched to a gene: 15. Germline CDR1 reads KGHSH; CDR2 reads LQKENI.